A single sample is the source of the 10 T cell receptor beta chains below, sequenced in a study of T-cell reconstitution after alpha-beta-depleted transplantation in children. During its preparation, the TCRbeta library received unique molecular identifiers. TCRdb redid the calling of the PCR reads with MiXCR, one entry per CDR3 protein. The sample yields approximately 520,000 distinct CDR3 sequences, roughly 33% seen once. The sample here was PBMCs from the stem cell graft donor, taken from the stem cell graft. These receptors were taken from a human donor who donated a stem cell graft to a child with aplastic anemia.

The chain couples TRBV5-1 to TRBJ1-5, with 9 bases that match TRBD1. This CDR3 contains 14 residues. The germline gives CDR1 SGHRS, CDR2 YFSETQ. With 2 bases clipped from V and 6 bases from J, the junction kept 3 bases outside the gene matches. The CDR3 sequence: CASSLWTGAQPQHF. The CDR3 DNA is TGCGCCAGCAGCTTATGGACAGGGGCTCAGCCCCAGCATTTT.

This chain links TRBV6-2 or TRBV6-3 with TRBJ2-7, with D possibly matching TRBD2 (5 bases). This CDR3 spans 14 amino acids. Trimming left V 6 bases short and J 2 bases short, with 14 bases between. Germline loops: CDR1 MNHEY, CDR2 SVGEGT. The CDR3 reads CASSYKPGTYEQYV. CDR3 in DNA: TGTGCCAGCAGCTATAAACCCGGGACCTACGAGCAGTACGTC.

The chain joins TRBV20-1 to TRBJ1-1; 10 bases match TRBD1. Looked up from germline, CDR1 is DFQATT and CDR2 is SNEGSKA (reference sequence). The CDR3 has 14 residues. The CDR3 nucleotides read TGCAGGCCCGACAGGGGGCTCTTAAGCACTGAAGCTTTCTTT. It codes for CRPDRGLLSTEAFF.

The chain couples TRBV12-3 or TRBV12-4 to TRBJ2-1, with a tentative D call TRBD2 (6 bases). There are 15 residues in the CDR3. Trimming shortened V by 7 bases and J by 7 bases, and 20 bases separated the two germline ends. The CDR3 nucleotides are TGTGCCAGCACCCTTGGCGGGACCGGTGGTAATGAGCAGTTCTTC. Its translation: CASTLGGTGGNEQFF.

This chain's CDR3 is CASSPRDRAMGGYTF. In nucleotides, the CDR3 is TGTGCCAGCAGCCCCCGGGACCGAGCTATGGGCGGCTACACCTTC. J is TRBJ1-2 and V is TRBV7-2, with D tentatively TRBD1 (5 bases). The germline CDR1 and CDR2 sequences are SGHTA and FQGNSA. Trimming removed 5 bases at V and 8 bases at J, with 21 bases between. CDR3 length equals 15 residues.

The V and J genes are TRBV14 and TRBJ2-2; TRBD1 aligns across 8 bases. Germline V gene data show CDR1 as SGHDN and CDR2 as FVKESK. The CDR3 length is 14 residues. V was clipped by 4 bases and J by 9 bases; unmatched bases: 7. CDR3 coding DNA: TGTGCCAGCAGCCGTCGGACAGGGTTTCGGGAGCTGTTTTTT. It encodes CASSRRTGFRELFF.

The chain carries TRBV7-2 and TRBJ2-7; the D is unclear. This CDR3 has 15 amino acids. From germline, CDR1 is SGHTA and CDR2 FQGNSA. Trimming pared 4 bases from V and 6 bases from J, leaving 19 bases between. The DNA for the CDR3 is TGTGCCAGCAGCTCCCGGGCCTCCGAAGCCGGCGAGCAGTACTTC. Its protein is CASSSRASEAGEQYF.

Only a few counts were recorded for this clonotype. The chain uses TRBV4-2 and TRBJ2-1; 9 bases match TRBD2. From germline, CDR1 is LGHNA and CDR2 YNFKEQ. The CDR3 is made up of 19 amino acids. J gave up 0 bases and V 1 base, and 10 bases lay outside the gene matches. CDR3 DNA: TGTGCCAGCAGCCAAGTCGGAGCGGGAGGCCCAAGCTCCTACAATGAGCAGTTCTTC. Translated: CASSQVGAGGPSSYNEQFF.

This chain uses TRBV20-1 with TRBJ2-4; TRBD1 agrees at 7 bases. The CDR3 loop spans 12 amino acids. Germline assignment: CDR1 DFQATT and CDR2 SNEGSKA (reference sequence). V was pared by 3 bases and J by 8 bases, with 4 bases of the junction left unmatched. The CDR3 nucleotides are TGCAGTGCTAGGGACAGGATGGACATTCAGTACTTC. As protein: CSARDRMDIQYF.

This clonotype has only a few counts. The chain recombines TRBV29-1 with TRBJ2-1; tentative D call: TRBD2 (5 bases). The CDR3 consists of 13 residues. Germline assignment: CDR1 SQVTM and CDR2 ANQGSEA. Trimming removed 0 bases from V and 6 bases from J, with 9 bases in between. CDR3 coding DNA: TGCAGCGTTGAAGAGAGGGCTAGCAATGAGCAGTTCTTC. This sequence encodes CSVEERASNEQFF.